Presented here are 8 T cell receptor beta chains from one specimen sequenced in a study of human T cells and chemical hapten exposure (dated by TCRdb to the early 2020s). The time point label of this sample denotes: patch test 1, 2 weeks after DPC sensitization. In light of the paper, this sample's treatment or condition label describes: therapeutic diphenylcyclopropenone sensitization with weekly scalp DPC. Library prep was done by RACE. Data came from a NextSeq 500. Using fastp trimming at Q25 and MiXCR clonotype assembly, TCRdb reanalyzed the public sequencing data and kept in-frame beta chains. Rows are combined by CDR3 protein, so each entry shows the most common genes and DNA. For this sample the table gives 84,000 or so distinct CDR3 sequences, of which 10% were detected only once. The ten largest clones capture 2% to 2.5% of the sample. The sample consisted of whole blood, taken in connection with sensitization to the hapten diphenylcyclopropenone (DPC). These receptor sequences come from a man between 40 and 49 years old with alopecia areata. Some clones in this sample may be carry-over from other donors' samples.

The gene calls are TRBV20-1 and TRBJ1-5, with D unresolved. The CDR3 is 14 residues long. Germline-derived CDR1 and CDR2 are DFQATT and SNEGSKA (reference sequence). The V end was cut by 6 bases, the J end by 4 bases, with 16 bases between. The CDR3 DNA reads as TGCAGTGCCCCCCGCCCGGTCTCGAATCAGCCCCAGCATTTT. Protein sequence: CSAPRPVSNQPQHF.

The CDR3: CSGFPGGGETQYF. The CDR3 coding sequence is TGCAGCGGTTTCCCAGGAGGAGGAGAGACCCAGTACTTC. The J gene is TRBJ2-5, the V gene TRBV29-1; weak D call: TRBD2 (5 bases). The germline gives CDR1 SQVTM, CDR2 ANQGSEA. Trimming pared 7 bases from V and 4 bases from J, leaving 16 bases between. The CDR3 has 13 residues.

A few counts support this clonotype. The chain employs TRBV6-2 or TRBV6-3 and TRBJ2-3, with D perhaps assigned TRBD1 or TRBD2 (5 bases each). V was pared by 7 bases and J by 4 bases, with 12 bases between. There are 13 residues in the CDR3. Looked up from germline, CDR1 is MNHEY and CDR2 is SVGEGT. CDR3 bases: TGTGCCAGCACGCCCGGGACCTCAGATACGCAGTATTTT. Protein: CASTPGTSDTQYF.

This clonotype was observed a handful of times. The chain couples TRBV30 to TRBJ2-1; 8 positions agree with TRBD1. The CDR3 totals 14 residues. The V and J ends lost 2 bases and 5 bases, in that order; junction bases with no gene match: 5. Germline V lookup: CDR1 GTSNPN, CDR2 SVGIG (reference sequence). This chain's CDR3 is CAWSPWTGNNEQFF. CDR3 coding DNA: TGTGCCTGGAGTCCATGGACAGGGAACAATGAGCAGTTCTTC.

The V and J genes are TRBV6-2 or TRBV6-3 and TRBJ1-5; TRBD1 aligns across 12 bases. CDR1 and CDR2 from the germline V gene are MNHEY and SVGEGT. This CDR3 region has 16 residues. V gave up 6 bases and J gave up 4 bases; unmatched junction bases: 7. The CDR3: CASSSGTGGSNQPQHF. The CDR3 DNA reads TGTGCCAGCAGCTCCGGGACAGGGGGCTCTAATCAGCCCCAGCATTTT.

This sequence joins TRBV24-1 and TRBJ2-3; 10 bases line up with TRBD1. CDR3 length: 17 residues. The germline V gene encodes CDR1 KGHDR and CDR2 SFDVKD. Trimming at V came to 4 bases and at J to 3 bases, leaving 9 bases not matched to a gene. CDR3 sequence (DNA): TGTGCCACCAGTGAGCAGCCGGGACAGGGGAGAACAGATACGCAGTATTTT. As protein: CATSEQPGQGRTDTQYF.

This clonotype was recorded a few times. The CDR3 spells CASSLDGLAANTGELFF. The CDR3 bases are TGTGCCAGCAGCCTAGACGGACTAGCGGCCAACACCGGGGAGCTGTTTTTT. The chain has TRBV13 and TRBJ2-2; 10 bases align to TRBD2. Germline CDR1 is PRHDT and CDR2 is FYEKMQ (reference sequence). V lost 5 bases and J lost 2; bases outside the gene matches: 8. The CDR3 has 17 amino acids.

The chain employs TRBV29-1 and TRBJ2-1; 9 nucleotides align to TRBD2. The CDR3 spans 13 residues. Germline trimming cut 5 bases from V and 7 bases from J; bases unmatched to any gene: 6. CDR1 is SQVTM, CDR2 ANQGSEA, per germline. The CDR3, as DNA: TGCAGCGTTTGGGTTAGCGGGAGTAATGAGCAGTTCTTC. Translating gives CSVWVSGSNEQFF.